The clone carrying this TCR beta chain is a singleton in its sample. These data come from a study of blood T cell repertoires in COVID-19. Study in general: Both acute and convalescent COVID-19 samples were obtained from the United States, Italy and Spain. In each case, the material was cDNA or gDNA derived from T cells, B-cell-depleted T cells, or PBMCs.

Original handling: How many nucleated cells were present was estimated from reference gene primer amplification. The table came from immunoSEQ multiplex PCR; TCRdb's copy has only in-frame clones and leaves some out. The V and J calls and clone size are taken from that table; D and trimming were inferred from the DNA. The table shows approximately 85,000 clones, with about 86% occurring only once. The sample taken for sequencing was peripheral blood. The sequence was collected from a woman older than 75 in a cohort sampled during active or convalescent COVID-19.

The CDR3 region is CASSPKRQGGSQETQYF. CDR3 bases: TGTGCCAGCTCACCCAAGAGGCAGGGCGGGAGCCAAGAGACCCAGTACTTC. The chain has TRBV18 and TRBJ2-5, with 7 nucleotides matching TRBD2. V trimming: 3 bases; J trimming: 1 base; junction bases outside the gene matches: 11. This CDR3 contains 17 residues. The germline V gene has CDR1 KGHSH and CDR2 LQKENI.